A selection of T cell receptor beta chains follows, all from one sample in a study of OX40 agonist ivuxolimab in advanced cancers. TCRdb keeps only in-frame clones here, not all; method: immunoSEQ multiplex PCR. This sample has about 12,000 clones; roughly 77% occur once, and the top ten carry less than 35%. The starting material was CD4+ or CD8+ T cells sorted from blood, obtained in a trial of the OX40 agonist ivuxolimab. The receptors here all came from an adult with an advanced solid tumor such as melanoma, head and neck, liver or kidney cancer. Each CDR3 is given without its conserved first and last residue. Fields, in order: V gene, J gene, clone size, CDR3 protein. Clone size is shown for a subset of rows, as once, few, many or a class of expanded clone.

>TRBV19|TRBJ2-2|-
ASSIAGSSGELF
>TRBV6-5|TRBJ2-7|-
ASSYSQSGPGYEQY
>TRBV9|TRBJ2-7|-
ASSVGLNYEQY
>TRBV27|TRBJ1-5|-
ASSRQGRGQPQH
>TRBV7-9|TRBJ1-2|-
ASGVGQNYGYT
>TRBV4-1|TRBJ2-7|few
ASSQDQTSGRFEQY
>TRBV6-5|TRBJ2-3|-
ASSYSSYTDTQY
>TRBV11-2|TRBJ2-7|-
ASSLGDLASYEQY
>TRBV29-1|TRBJ2-2|once
SVRTSGLTGELF
>TRBV6-1|TRBJ1-5|-
ASRKGDYQPQH
>TRBV6-6|TRBJ2-5|once
ASSYLGEFQGTQY
>TRBV5-1|TRBJ2-7|-
ASKVASGSYEQY
>TRBV11-2|TRBJ2-7|-
ASSWGPGRRYEQY
>TRBV7-9|TRBJ2-3|few
ASSFGQGEDTQY
>TRBV4-1|TRBJ2-6|-
ASSQDRGLSSGANVLT
>TRBV28|TRBJ2-1|-
ASSLSTTGGSYNEQF
>TRBV27|TRBJ2-3|-
ASSLLTGARDTQY
>TRBV28|TRBJ1-1|-
ASSLPDRDTEAF
>TRBV6-1|TRBJ2-7|-
ASSESSARDTYEQY
>TRBV27|TRBJ2-1|-
ASRKTGTSGRYEQF
>TRBV19|TRBJ1-5|once
ASSIIGTAPYQPQH
>TRBV28|TRBJ2-7|-
ASSLTGAYEQY
>TRBV9|TRBJ1-2|-
ASSVGQGFRNYGYT
>TRBV29-1|TRBJ2-7|-
SVERLGQGGYEQY
>TRBV9|TRBJ2-3|once
ASSVSSMLTDTQY
>TRBV9|TRBJ2-7|-
ASSVAGSGTYEQY
>TRBV19|TRBJ2-1|-
ASSIGDPAVYNEQF
>TRBV15|TRBJ2-1|once
ATSRGATYNEQF
>TRBV12-1|-|few
ASSFALAGPLSSYEQY
>TRBV6-6|TRBJ2-1|-
ASALRTDNEQF
>TRBV29-1|TRBJ1-3|few
SVEASGEGSGNTIY
>TRBV30|TRBJ1-2|-
AWSLGTEYGYT
>TRBV2|TRBJ1-1|-
ASEGNTEAF
>TRBV4-2|TRBJ1-5|-
ASSQDKGRNQPQH
>TRBV10-1|TRBJ2-1|-
ASSARTSGRGEQF
>TRBV5-6|TRBJ1-1|-
ASSAAGQIFTEAF
>TRBV30|TRBJ2-3|few
AWNLAGGTDTQY
>TRBV5-6|TRBJ2-5|few
ASSVILVREETQY
>TRBV11-1|TRBJ2-1|few
ASSLGANEQF
>TRBV4-1|TRBJ2-1|-
ASSHRQNYNEQF
>TRBV4-1|TRBJ2-7|-
ASSEQGYPYEQY
>TRBV27|TRBJ1-5|-
ASSFGGQPQH
>TRBV4-1|TRBJ2-7|-
ASSQEPGHGYEQY
>TRBV2|TRBJ1-1|-
ASRDREETEAF
>TRBV6-6|TRBJ2-1|-
ASSLSGWTNEQF
>TRBV10-1|TRBJ1-1|-
ASSHGGTEAF
>TRBV5-8|TRBJ2-1|once
ASRLAGLYEQF
>TRBV2|TRBJ2-1|-
ASSGGWNNEQF
>TRBV2|TRBJ2-1|few
ASRGGLAGGSYNEQF
>TRBV7-8|TRBJ2-7|-
ASSGRTSEQY
>TRBV4-1|TRBJ2-7|-
ASSQVEGGYEQY
>TRBV10-3|TRBJ1-1|-
AISESGADTEAF